The T cell receptor beta chain under discussion was sequenced for a study of T cell responses to AZD1222 COVID-19 vaccine. Points from the study as a whole: Among AZD1222 vaccinees, only 5 to 7 were seropositive at baseline. Close to half of spike-specific TCRs reportedly recognize unmutated variant regions. The donor group comprised mostly white British people and more females; the analysis possibly underestimated clonal diversity.

Sequencing used immunoSEQ multiplex PCR; TCRdb keeps in-frame clones, though not all of them. This table has 130,000 to 150,000 clones, roughly 93% appearing once. To note about this clone: Its antigen is still unknown.

The V end lost 0 bases, the J end lost 1 base, and 7 bases lay between the germline ends. Per germline, CDR1 SGHRS and CDR2 YFSETQ. This CDR3 contains 14 residues. The material was peripheral blood, obtained 28 days after the second AZD1222 dose. This rearrangement joins TRBV5-1 to TRBJ1-1; unclear D gene. The sequence was obtained from an adult who received the AZD1222 COVID-19 vaccine. The CDR3 region is CASSLANRNTEAFF. The CDR3 DNA is TGCGCCAGCAGCTTGGCAAATCGGAACACTGAAGCTTTCTTT.